These 8 T cell receptor beta chains came from one sample sequenced in a study of shared clonotypes between healthy human individuals. The assay was immunoSEQ multiplex PCR, and TCRdb's table has in-frame clones only and misses some. Found here are approximately 470,000 clones, over 75% of them singletons; the top ten hold roughly an eighth. The sequenced sample was PBMCs. The receptors shown here come from a woman aged 40-49 years in good health. Some clones in this sample may be carry-over from other donors' samples.

Details on this clone: A far more abundant clone sits one base away, making this likely a read error. The chain couples TRBV28 to TRBJ2-1, with D possibly TRBD2 on 6 matching bases. Trimming shortened V by 3 bases and J by 9 bases, and 9 bases separated the two germline ends. The CDR3 extends over 12 amino acids. Germline CDR1 and CDR2: MDHEN and SYDVKM. CDR3 region: CASSFWDCEQFF. The CDR3 nucleotides are TGTGCCAGCAGTTTCTGGGACTGTGAGCAGTTCTTC.

This chain's CDR3 is CASSSTGNPQETQYF. The CDR3 DNA reads TGTGCCAGCAGCTCGACGGGCAACCCACAAGAGACCCAGTACTTC. This chain connects TRBV11-2 to TRBJ2-5; D is unresolved. The CDR3 consists of 15 residues. V dropped 4 bases and J dropped 2 bases, with 14 bases sitting between them. Germline V lookup: CDR1 SGHAT, CDR2 FQNNGV. Supplemented by reference TRBV11-2 and TRBJ2-5, the full variable domain reads EAGVAQSPRYKIIEKRQSVAFWCNPISGHATLYWYQQILGQGPKLLIQFQNNGVVDDSQLPKDRFSAERLKGVDSTLKIQPAKLEDSAVYLCASSSTGNPQETQYFGPGTRLLVL.

About this clone: Since a far larger clone is one base different, this is likely a read error. The CDR3 sequence: CASSLLGNTGELFF. CDR3 in DNA: TGTGCCAGCAGTCTTTTGGGGAACACCGGGGAGCTGTTTTTT. This sequence joins TRBV6-1 and TRBJ2-2; D remains ambiguous. Deletions cut 5 bases from V and 1 base from J, with 8 bases between. The length of the CDR3 is 14 residues. Looked up from germline, CDR1 is MNHNS and CDR2 is SASEGT.

Regarding this clone: This likely stems from a read error, as it lies one base from a far larger clone. The same CDR3 also results from other DNA sequences found in this sample. The rearrangement joins TRBV30 to TRBJ2-6; D might be TRBD2 (5 bases). This CDR3 has 14 residues. Germline CDR1 is GTSNPN and CDR2 is SVGIG (reference sequence). V shed 3 bases and J shed 0 bases, with 6 bases lying between them. In DNA form, the CDR3 reads TGTGCCTGGAGCGAGGGCTCTGGGGCCAACGTCCTGACTTTC. Its protein is CAWSEGSGANVLTF. Together with reference TRBV30 and TRBJ2-6, the CDR3 gives the full variable domain: SQTIHQWPATLVQPVGSPLSLECTVEGTSNPNLYWYRQAAGRGLQLLFYSVGIGQISSEVPQNLSASRPQDRQFILSSKKLLLSDSGFYLCAWSEGSGANVLTFGAGSRLTVL.

The chain couples TRBV4-1 to TRBJ2-5, with 7 bases identical to TRBD1. The germline V gene encodes CDR1 MGHRA and CDR2 YSYEKL. With 4 bases clipped from V and 4 bases from J, the junction kept 6 bases outside the gene matches. The CDR3 length is 14 residues. Here the CDR3 DNA reads TGCGCCAGCAGCCGCGGACAGGTGGGAGAGACCCAGTACTTC. Its protein is CASSRGQVGETQYF.

This chain joins TRBV4-3 and TRBJ1-2, with D unresolved. Trimming took 4 bases from V and 8 from J, leaving 14 bases between them. CDR3 length: 13 residues. The germline CDR1 and CDR2 sequences are LGHNA and YSLEER. The chain's CDR3 is CASSLREGEGYTF. The DNA of the CDR3 is TGCGCCAGCAGCCTCCGGGAGGGAGAAGGCTACACCTTC.

On this clone itself: This may be a read error, as it is one base from a much larger clone. This CDR3 is also generated by other DNA sequences in the sample. The chain couples TRBV7-8 to TRBJ2-3; TRBD1 agrees at 7 bases. This CDR3 is 15 amino acids long. Looked up from germline, CDR1 is SGHVS and CDR2 is FQNEAQ. V lost 10 bases to trimming and J lost 3 bases; unmatched junction nucleotides: 13. The CDR3 coding sequence is TGTGCCACTAGCCCCTTGACAGGGCGAACAGATACGCAGTATTTT. This sequence encodes CATSPLTGRTDTQYF.

The chain links TRBV10-1 to TRBJ2-7, with D maybe TRBD1 (6 bases). Germline values: CDR1 WNHNN, CDR2 SYGVQD (reference sequence). This CDR3 has 15 amino acids. V was cut by 0 bases and J by 3 bases, with 12 bases left in between. The CDR3 region is CASSESGGLGYEQYF. The CDR3 bases are TGCGCCAGCAGTGAGTCAGGGGGTTTGGGCTACGAGCAGTACTTC.